The entry below describes one T cell receptor beta chain. The specificity of this receptor is unknown. No quality values exist for individual bases; no much larger clone is one base distant. Other DNA sequences in the sample encode the same CDR3. The immunoSEQ Assay, a bias-controlled multiplex PCR, was used to amplify TCRbeta CDR3 regions from genomic DNA. Turning to the authors' computational methods: The number of nucleated cells in each sample was estimated by amplification of reference gene primers within the assay. Sequence reads were collapsed and filtered to measure the absolute abundance of every unique TCRbeta CDR3 rearrangement. Productive Simpson clonality was computed per sample as the square root of Simpson's diversity index over productive rearrangements. TCRdb limited this immuneACCESS table to in-frame rearrangements with V and J called. A share of clones is missing; checked studies link under half to unresolved V genes, and the rest is unexplained. The DNA was the basis for D and trimming; V, J and clone size are from that table. Here the sample has 350,000 to 400,000 clones; 89% occur a single time. The ten most abundant clones make up 1.7% of the sample.

In the prospective study, participants were roughly 18 to 90 years old, resided in about two dozen geographic areas of the United States, and were enrolled through a virtual design. Cohort assignment in the prospective study relied on participant-reported clinical history from a screening survey and a study questionnaire. Recovered participants in ImmuneRACE Cohort 3 were defined as having two consecutive negative NP/OP PCR tests, clearance from a healthcare professional, or resolution of symptoms. In the prospective study, mobile phlebotomists collected whole blood, serum and a nasopharyngeal or oropharyngeal swab from each participant. Additional blood draws and questionnaires over a 2-month period could optionally be provided by prospective study participants. Before DNA extraction, blood samples from the prospective study were shipped at room temperature or frozen. The data were taken from a study of blood T cell repertoires in COVID-19 (dated by TCRdb to 2020 to 2022). Describing the broader study: Collaborator samples came from the United States, Italy and Spain and covered acute and convalescent phases of COVID-19. The prospective study material was composed of cDNA or gDNA derived from T cells, B-cell-depleted T cells, or PBMCs. The dataset comprised deeply sampled blood TCRbeta repertoires from subjects exposed to, actively infected with, or recovered from COVID-19. The repertoires were made available in a free public database intended to serve as a resource for research on the immune response to SARS-CoV-2. The samples were drawn from two sources: the first 160 participants of the ongoing ImmuneRACE study, and 1,200 or so subjects contributed by 6 global collaborators. The sample metadata nearly always contained a de-identified subject ID, COVID-19 status, age in years and sex. Where HLA class I and class II types were available, the types were taken from metadata supplied by the sample provider, not from assay-based typing.

Inclusive of the bounding cysteine and phenylalanine, the CDR3 is 15 residues long. The entry retains the CDR3 DNA only, 45 bases that are in frame from base 1. The germline V gene (reference sequence) sets CDR1 to MNHEY and CDR2 to SMNVEV. At the junction V is shortened by 6 bases and J by 4 bases, with 16 bases in between. Study-level results and caveats: The quantity of clinical and demographic metadata differed by source and by participant and was supplied without curation.

The clonotype was recovered from a woman younger than 45 who had recovered from COVID-19. The sequence joins TRBV27 to TRBJ1-5, with the D gene not clear enough to name. Sequencing was carried out using PBMCs or T cells enriched from blood (not recorded which). Read as DNA, the sequence is TGTGCCAGCAGCTTAGGGAGCTTGGGAAATCAGCCCCAGCATTTT. Translated, this gives CASSLGSLGNQPQHF.